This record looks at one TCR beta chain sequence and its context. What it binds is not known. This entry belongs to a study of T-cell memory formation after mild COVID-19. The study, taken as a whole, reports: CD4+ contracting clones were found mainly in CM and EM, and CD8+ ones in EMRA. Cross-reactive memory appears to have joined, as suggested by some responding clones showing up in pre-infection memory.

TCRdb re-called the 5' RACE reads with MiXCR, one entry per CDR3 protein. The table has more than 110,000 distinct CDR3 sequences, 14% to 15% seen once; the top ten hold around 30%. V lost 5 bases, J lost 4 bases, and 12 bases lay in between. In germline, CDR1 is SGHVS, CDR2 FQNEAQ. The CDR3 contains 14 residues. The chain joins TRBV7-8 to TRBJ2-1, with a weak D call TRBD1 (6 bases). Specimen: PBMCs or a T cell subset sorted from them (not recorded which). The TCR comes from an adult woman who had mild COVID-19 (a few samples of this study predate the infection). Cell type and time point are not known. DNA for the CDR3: TGTGCCAGCAGCCCAGGGGCGATATACAATGAGCAGTTCTTC. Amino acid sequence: CASSPGAIYNEQFF.